This entry features one TCR beta chain sequence. These data originate in a study of long-term antiretroviral therapy in people with HIV. The assay used was immunoSEQ (version v3.0), run at survey level. The protocol was immunoSEQ multiplex PCR, while the TCRdb copy is restricted to in-frame clones and leaves out a portion. The sample includes about 25,000 clones, 88% of them seen just once. The CDR3 contains 13 residues. The V end was cut by 0 bases, the J end by 9 bases, with 9 bases between. Per germline, CDR1 LGHNA and CDR2 YSLEER. This clonotype was obtained from a man aged 25 to 45 with HIV. V is TRBV4-3 and J is TRBJ2-1; no clear D. Material: unsorted PBMCs, obtained almost 4.6 years after starting antiretroviral therapy. The CDR3 spells CASSQEGDAEQFF. The CDR3 DNA is TGCGCCAGCAGCCAAGAAGGAGATGCTGAGCAGTTCTTC.